Many counts were recorded for the clone carrying this TCR beta chain. Preparation of the TCRbeta library involved a method that used unique molecular identifiers. TCRdb passed the PCR reads through MiXCR, listing each CDR3 protein once. This sample yields hundreds of thousands of distinct CDR3 sequences, of which about an eighth are seen a single time; roughly 0.77% belongs to the top ten. This sample is part of a study of T-cell reconstitution after alpha-beta-depleted transplantation in children. Germline V gives CDR1 ENHRY, CDR2 SYGVKD. Between the trimmed V and J ends, which lost 1 base and 5 bases, there was a span of 8 bases. CDR3 length equals 14 residues.

The sequencing used PBMCs, collected before TCRalphabeta/CD19-depleted stem cell transplant. This receptor was identified in a girl under 10 years old with congenital amegakaryocytic thrombocytopenia, due to receive a stem cell transplant. The rearrangement uses TRBV10-3 and TRBJ2-2; D gene unclear. The CDR3, as DNA: TGTGCCATCAGTGAGTTCCTGATTACCGGGGAGCTGTTTTTT. Translated, it gives CAISEFLITGELFF.